The T cell receptor (beta chain) under discussion was sequenced for a study of T-cell reconstitution after alpha-beta-depleted transplantation in children. V was trimmed by 2 bases and J by 1 base, leaving 17 bases between them. Germline values: CDR1 SGHNT, CDR2 YYREEE (reference sequence). This CDR3 is 17 amino acids long. This clonotype was observed a few times. The TCRbeta library incorporated unique molecular identifiers. TCRdb reprocessed the PCR reads via MiXCR and lists one record per CDR3 protein. The sample shows 210,000 or so distinct CDR3 sequences, around 10% of them seen only once. The J gene is TRBJ2-3, the V gene TRBV5-4; D could derive from TRBD1 or TRBD2 (5 bases each). This specimen was PBMCs from the stem cell graft donor, taken from the stem cell graft. The sequence derives from a human donor who donated a stem cell graft to a child with acute lymphoblastic leukemia. The CDR3 here is CASSFTPRGTGTDTQYF. The CDR3 DNA reads TGTGCCAGCAGCTTTACCCCCCGGGGCACTGGCACAGATACGCAGTATTTT.